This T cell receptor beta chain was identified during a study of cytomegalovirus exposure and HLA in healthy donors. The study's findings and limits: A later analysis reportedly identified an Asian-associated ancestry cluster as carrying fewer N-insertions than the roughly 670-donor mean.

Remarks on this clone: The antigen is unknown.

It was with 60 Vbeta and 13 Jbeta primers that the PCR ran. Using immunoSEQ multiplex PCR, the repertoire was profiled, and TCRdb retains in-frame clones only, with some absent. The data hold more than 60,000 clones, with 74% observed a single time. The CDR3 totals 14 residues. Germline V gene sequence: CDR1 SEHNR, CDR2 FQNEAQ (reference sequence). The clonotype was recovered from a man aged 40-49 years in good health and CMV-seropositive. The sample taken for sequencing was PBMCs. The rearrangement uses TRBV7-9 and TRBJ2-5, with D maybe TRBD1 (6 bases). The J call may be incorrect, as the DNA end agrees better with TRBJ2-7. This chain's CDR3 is CASSLGTPPYEQYF. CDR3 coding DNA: TGTGCCAGCAGCTTGGGGACACCCCCCTACGAGCAGTACTTC.